This T cell receptor beta chain was sequenced in a study of T cell responses to AZD1222 COVID-19 vaccine. Assay: immunoSEQ multiplex PCR; the TCRdb copy retains only in-frame clones and omits some. The table shows about 160,000 clones, with about 91% occurring only once. In regard to this clone: The antigen remains undetermined.

Study outcomes and limitations: Across spike, vaccine-associated CD4 TCRs were found, dominant at 160-218 and 743-854.

The CDR3 length is 15 residues. Germline V lookup: CDR1 MDHEN, CDR2 SYDVKM. Trimming pared 1 base from V and 1 base from J, leaving 8 bases between. The sample was peripheral blood, taken on day 0 of AZD1222 vaccination. V is TRBV28 and J is TRBJ1-3; D is possibly TRBD1 (5 bases). This sequence originates from an adult in good health. For the CDR3, the DNA is TGTGCCAGCAGTTTATCGACAGTTTCTGGAAACACCATATATTTT. Protein product: CASSLSTVSGNTIYF.